The following is a T cell receptor beta chain sequence with its context. The CDR3 consists of 15 residues. Trimming took 2 bases from V and 3 from J; bases not matched to a gene: 4. Per the germline V gene, CDR1 is MGHRA and CDR2 is YSYEKL. Assay used: immunoSEQ multiplex PCR; TCRdb lists only in-frame clones, some missing. This sample carries about 350,000 clones, 87% of them seen once, and the ten largest clones take roughly 3%. This sample is drawn from a study of blood T cell repertoires in COVID-19. The clonotype was recovered from a woman in her 30s who had recovered from COVID-19. Sequencing used PBMCs or T cells enriched from blood (not recorded which). This sequence joins TRBV4-1 and TRBJ1-1; 9 bases are shared with TRBD1. CDR3 amino acids: CASSQPDRGDTEAFF. CDR3 DNA sequence: TGCGCCAGCAGCCAACCTGACAGGGGGGACACTGAAGCTTTCTTT.